Presented here are 20 T cell receptor beta chains from one specimen sequenced in a study of blood T cell repertoires in COVID-19. The table came from immunoSEQ multiplex PCR; TCRdb's copy has only in-frame clones and leaves some out. The table records fewer than 250,000 clones, roughly four fifths of them present only once. The sample taken for sequencing was PBMCs or T cells enriched from blood (not recorded which). The receptor source for this set is a woman aged 35 to 49 who had been exposed to COVID-19.

V is TRBV6-5 and J is TRBJ1-1; no clear D. The germline CDR1 and CDR2 sequences are MNHEY and SVGAGI. There are 15 residues in the CDR3. Trimming shortened V by 0 bases and J by 6 bases, and 14 bases separated the two germline ends. In DNA, the CDR3 is TGTGCCAGCAGTTACTCGGAACAGTTGCCCTCTGAAGCTTTCTTT. This translates into CASSYSEQLPSEAFF.

CDR3 sequence: CASTRKQGDPGYEQYF. In nucleotides, the CDR3 is TGTGCCAGCACCCGAAAACAGGGGGACCCCGGGTACGAGCAGTACTTC. V usage is TRBV7-2 and J usage is TRBJ2-7, with 8 nucleotides matching TRBD1. CDR3 length: 16 amino acids. Germline values: CDR1 SGHTA, CDR2 FQGNSA. The trim removed 7 bases at V and 4 bases at J, leaving 15 bases unmatched. Supplemented by reference TRBV7-2 and TRBJ2-7, the full variable domain reads GAGVSQSPSNKVTEKGKDVELRCDPISGHTALYWYRQSLGQGLEFLIYFQGNSAPDKSGLPSDRFSAERTGGSVSTLTIQRTQQEDSAVYLCASTRKQGDPGYEQYFGPGTRLTVT.

The V and J genes are TRBV7-2 and TRBJ2-2, with TRBD1 matching 9 bases. CDR1 SGHTA and CDR2 FQGNSA come from the germline V gene. Trimming cost V 5 bases and J 3 bases; bases outside gene matches: 4. This CDR3 is built from 15 residues. CDR3 in DNA: TGTGCCAGCAGCGTACAGGGGGCCGACACCGGGGAGCTGTTTTTT. Translating it yields CASSVQGADTGELFF.

The chain combines TRBV30 with TRBJ1-1; 7 bases map to TRBD1. CDR3 length equals 15 residues. Unmatched junction bases numbered 15, after V lost 4 bases and J lost 7 bases. Germline loops: CDR1 GTSNPN, CDR2 SVGIG (reference sequence). CDR3 protein: CAWNRQGLGYGEAFF. The DNA of the CDR3 is TGTGCCTGGAATCGACAGGGTTTGGGGTACGGTGAAGCTTTCTTT.

This chain connects TRBV6-5 to TRBJ2-5, with 8 bases matching TRBD1. V trimming: 0 bases; J trimming: 9 bases; junction bases outside the gene matches: 9. CDR1 is MNHEY and CDR2 is SVGAGI in the germline V gene. The CDR3 length is 15 residues. The CDR3 DNA is TGTGCCAGCAGTTACTCCGGGACCCGACAGGGGCCCCAGTACTTC. This encodes CASSYSGTRQGPQYF.

The CDR3 spells CASSESVAGSYEQYF. The CDR3, as DNA: TGTGCCAGCAGTGAATCCGTCGCCGGCTCCTACGAGCAGTACTTC. The chain couples TRBV2 to TRBJ2-7; D gene unclear. Trimming took 2 bases from V and 0 from J, leaving 11 bases between them. This CDR3 is built from 15 residues. Germline values: CDR1 SNHLY, CDR2 FYNNEI.

The chain carries TRBV9 and TRBJ1-1, with 7 bases matching TRBD1. V dropped 3 bases and J dropped 8; count of bases not matched to a gene: 4. The CDR3 is made up of 12 amino acids. The germline gives CDR1 SGDLS, CDR2 YYNGEE. As DNA, the CDR3 is TGTGCCAGCAGCGGAATGACAGGGGAAGCTTTCTTT. It is translated as CASSGMTGEAFF.

The CDR3 nucleotides are TGTGCCAGCAGCCAAGAAACGAGCGGGGGCTTCGGTGAGCAGTTCTTC. Protein product: CASSQETSGGFGEQFF. The chain recombines TRBV3-1 (or the pseudogene TRBV3-2) with TRBJ2-1, with 8 bases aligning to TRBD2. The CDR3 runs 16 residues. Trimming cost V 0 bases and J 9 bases; bases outside gene matches: 10. The V gene's germline CDR1 is LGHDT and CDR2 YNNKEL (reference sequence).

The rearrangement links TRBV2 to TRBJ1-4; no reliable D call. The CDR3 is 14 amino acids. V shed 6 bases and J shed 0 bases, with 8 bases lying between them. CDR1 and CDR2 from the germline V gene are SNHLY and FYNNEI. The CDR3 protein is CASSLRATNEKLFF. CDR3 nucleotide sequence: TGTGCCAGCAGCCTACGGGCAACTAATGAAAAACTGTTTTTT.

The chain links TRBV28 to TRBJ2-1; weak D call: TRBD2 (6 bases). Trimming shortened V by 8 bases and J by 8 bases, and 19 bases separated the two germline ends. The CDR3 has 14 amino acids. Germline-derived CDR1 and CDR2 are MDHEN and SYDVKM. Written as DNA, the CDR3 is TGTGCCAGCGGAGGGATTAGGAGTAATCATGAGCAGTTCTTC. This translates into CASGGIRSNHEQFF.

The chain couples TRBV6-5 to TRBJ2-7; 9 nucleotides agree with TRBD1. After removal of 5 bases from V and 2 bases from J, the junction contained 4 bases not matched to a gene. There are 14 residues in the CDR3. Germline loops: CDR1 MNHEY, CDR2 SVGAGI. As DNA, the CDR3 is TGTGCCAGCAGTCGTGACAGGGGGGCCTACGAGCAGTACTTC. Amino acids: CASSRDRGAYEQYF.

This clone came up a few times. The same CDR3 also results from other DNA sequences found in this sample. The chain is built from TRBV11-2 and TRBJ1-5, with unresolved D. Germline loops: CDR1 SGHAT, CDR2 FQNNGV. Trimming removed 5 bases at V and 0 bases at J, with 8 bases between. The CDR3 sequence is 14 residues long. CDR3 DNA sequence: TGTGCCAGCAGCCCAGACTATAGCAATCAGCCCCAGCATTTT. Protein product: CASSPDYSNQPQHF.

This chain joins TRBV9 and TRBJ1-1; D remains ambiguous. Germline assignment: CDR1 SGDLS and CDR2 YYNGEE. The length of the CDR3 is 13 residues. With 3 bases removed from V and 0 bases from J, the gap between germline ends came to 6 bases. The CDR3 DNA is TGTGCCAGCAGCGGAGGAGTGAACACTGAAGCTTTCTTT. This gives the protein CASSGGVNTEAFF.

The rearrangement uses TRBV19 and TRBJ2-3, with TRBD1 matching 8 bases. The CDR3 runs 14 residues. V shed 5 bases, J shed 4 bases, and the junction held 5 bases outside the gene matches. The germline gives CDR1 LNHDA, CDR2 SQIVND (reference sequence). The CDR3 DNA sequence: TGTGCCAGTAGTCCACGACAGGGGTCAGATACGCAGTATTTT. This codes for CASSPRQGSDTQYF. Full variable domain (rest looked up from reference TRBV19 and TRBJ2-3): DGGITQSPKYLFRKEGQNVTLSCEQNLNHDAMYWYRQDPGQGLRLIYYSQIVNDFQKGDIAEGYSVSREKKESFPLTVTSAQKNPTAFYLCASSPRQGSDTQYFGPGTRLTVL.

The chain combines TRBV4-1 with TRBJ1-2; no clear D gene. Germline V CDR1 and CDR2: MGHRA, YSYEKL. The V gene lost 2 bases and the J gene lost 4 bases, with 14 bases spanning the gap. The length of the CDR3 is 15 residues. CDR3 loop: CASSQPRGWPYGYTF. Here the CDR3 DNA reads TGCGCCAGCAGCCAACCCCGGGGATGGCCCTATGGCTACACCTTC.

The chain recombines TRBV5-5 with TRBJ2-7; 10 bases match TRBD2. CDR3 length: 15 amino acids. From germline, CDR1 is SGHKS and CDR2 YYEKEE (reference sequence). Trimming cost V 4 bases and J 6 bases; bases outside gene matches: 10. Here the CDR3 reads CASSQRSGGASEQYF. The DNA of the CDR3 is TGTGCCAGCAGCCAGCGAAGCGGGGGGGCGAGCGAGCAGTACTTC.

The rearrangement joins TRBV6-1 to TRBJ2-7; the D gene is possibly TRBD2 (5 bases). The CDR3 spans 13 residues. CDR1 MNHNS and CDR2 SASEGT come from the germline V gene. Trimming removed 1 base from V and 7 bases from J, with 11 bases in between. As DNA, the CDR3 is TGTGCCAGCAGTGAAGGCCCGGCGGGTGAGCAGTACTTC. Its translation is CASSEGPAGEQYF.

V and J are TRBV10-3 and TRBJ2-2; a weak D match, TRBD2 (6 bases). With 3 bases removed from V and 6 bases from J, the gap between germline ends came to 17 bases. The length of the CDR3 is 16 residues. The germline gives CDR1 ENHRY, CDR2 SYGVKD. Here the CDR3 reads CAISDPVGGAAGELFF. The CDR3 DNA reads as TGTGCCATCAGTGACCCCGTTGGAGGGGCGGCCGGGGAGCTGTTTTTT.

The chain carries TRBV5-1 and TRBJ2-1; TRBD2 matches at 10 bases. Germline CDR1 reads SGHRS; CDR2 reads YFSETQ. J gave up 5 bases and V 4 bases, and 15 bases lay outside the gene matches. CDR3 length: 18 amino acids. The CDR3 sequence is CASSLGVRGLAIDNEQFF. In nucleotides, the CDR3 is TGCGCCAGCAGCCTGGGGGTTCGGGGACTAGCGATAGACAATGAGCAGTTCTTC. The variable domain in full, with the rest retrieved from reference TRBV5-1 and TRBJ2-1, is KAGVTQTPRYLIKTRGQQVTLSCSPISGHRSVSWYQQTPGQGLQFLFEYFSETQRNKGNFPGRFSGRQFSNSRSEMNVSTLELGDSALYLCASSLGVRGLAIDNEQFFGPGTRLTVL.

The J gene is TRBJ1-6, the V gene TRBV14; TRBD1 is a possible D gene (6 bases). From germline, CDR1 is SGHDN and CDR2 FVKESK. The V gene lost 1 base and the J gene lost 10 bases, with 14 bases spanning the gap. CDR3 length: 15 amino acids. CDR3 nucleotides: TGTGCCAGCAGCCAAGGGGGGCAGGGGAGCTCACCCCTCCACTTT. The encoded protein is CASSQGGQGSSPLHF.